The TCR beta chain under discussion was sequenced for a study of blood T cell repertoires in COVID-19. Overall study: Acute-phase and convalescent COVID-19 samples originated in the United States, Italy and Spain. PBMCs, B-cell-depleted T cells, or T cells were the source of the cDNA or gDNA that made up the material.

The authors' processing: Using reference gene primer amplification, nucleated cell counts were estimated. Profiling relied on immunoSEQ multiplex PCR, and the TCRdb table lists in-frame clones only, not all of them. Clonal size and the V and J genes are those of that table, whereas D and trimming came from the DNA. In the table there are about 190,000 clones, roughly 80% of which are singletons. Germline CDR1 reads MDHEN; CDR2 reads SYDVKM. V gave up 6 bases and J gave up 3 bases; unmatched junction bases: 11. The CDR3 totals 16 residues. This receptor was taken from a woman between 45 and 60 years old with acute or convalescent COVID-19. The genes are TRBV28 and TRBJ2-3, with TRBD2 matching over 8 bases. Sequencing was carried out using peripheral blood. CDR3 DNA: TGTGCCAGCAGCCACGCCCCAGCGGGAGCGACAGATACGCAGTATTTT. This sequence encodes CASSHAPAGATDTQYF.